Sequencing of this T cell receptor beta chain was carried out in a study of blood T cells in healthy people across ages. Whole-study findings and limits: Strong correlation existed between TCR beta diversity and naive T cell percentage. Diversity estimated from one million T cells was considered an underestimate. Shifts in expanded clonotypes may have been confounded by donor CMV status, which was unknown.

Comment on this clonotype: As yet, its antigen is unknown.

Through a sample-barcoded 5' primer and a J-beta primer mix, a second PCR was run for roughly 7 to 12 cycles. Unique molecular identifiers of 12 random nucleotides labeled each cDNA. TCRdb used MiXCR to reprocess the 5' RACE reads, holding one entry per CDR3 protein. The sample lists about 680,000 distinct CDR3 sequences, 49% seen once, with around 32% in the top ten. Trimming took 6 bases from V and 0 from J, leaving 10 bases between them. The CDR3 length is 14 residues. Germline-derived CDR1 and CDR2 are MNHEY and SVGEGT. The receptor was derived from a woman aged 60-75 years in good health. This chain links TRBV6-2 or TRBV6-3 with TRBJ2-3; maybe TRBD2 (5 bases). The sequencing sample was made of blood. CDR3: CASSRLPSTDTQYF. CDR3 nucleotides: TGTGCCAGCAGCCGACTACCTAGCACAGATACGCAGTATTTT.